Below are 28 T cell receptor beta chains sequenced from a single sample in a study of early T cells in non-severe SARS-CoV-2 infection (dated by TCRdb to about 2021). Library prep was done by 5' RACE. For sequencing, a NextSeq 500 was employed. TCRdb passed the public sequencing reads through fastp at Q25 and MiXCR, retaining productive beta sequences. Rows with a matching CDR3 protein are joined into one entry that keeps the most common DNA and genes. The sample has tens of thousands of distinct CDR3 sequences on record, about an eighth of them singletons. 0.95% to 1.5% of the sample is held by the ten biggest clonotypes. Input material: whole blood. The receptors derive from an adult who was a healthcare worker with PCR-confirmed SARS-CoV-2 infection or an uninfected control (not recorded which).

The chain carries TRBV6-1 and TRBJ1-2; unclear D gene. Germline assignment: CDR1 MNHNS and CDR2 SASEGT. The CDR3 is made up of 14 amino acids. The V and J ends lost 2 bases and 6 bases respectively, with 13 bases between them. Here the CDR3 reads CASSERGDRDGYTF. CDR3 sequence (DNA): TGTGCCAGCAGTGAACGGGGTGATAGGGATGGCTACACCTTC.

This clonotype was observed at least ten times. The chain carries TRBV24-1 and TRBJ2-2, with a tentative D call TRBD2 (6 bases). The CDR3 length is 17 residues. Trimming took 2 bases from V and 3 from J, leaving 15 bases between them. Germline lookup yields CDR1 KGHDR and CDR2 SFDVKD. As DNA, the CDR3 is TGTGCCACCAGTGATTGGGGAGAAGGGGAGGACACCGGGGAGCTGTTTTTT. It encodes CATSDWGEGEDTGELFF.

At least ten counts were recorded for this clonotype. This sequence joins TRBV20-1 and TRBJ1-5; no definite D call. In germline, CDR1 is DFQATT, CDR2 SNEGSKA (reference sequence). The CDR3 covers 15 residues. The germline V and J ends were trimmed by 0 bases and 0 bases, with 9 bases remaining between them. The CDR3 protein is CSARDPENSNQPQHF. CDR3 DNA: TGCAGTGCTAGAGACCCCGAGAATAGCAATCAGCCCCAGCATTTT.

This clonotype was observed at least ten times. The chain uses TRBV29-1 and TRBJ1-2, with D tentatively TRBD1 (5 bases). The CDR3 extends over 18 amino acids. V lost 0 bases to trimming and J lost 4 bases, with 24 bases between them. Germline V gene data show CDR1 as SQVTM and CDR2 as ANQGSEA. CDR3 nucleotide sequence: TGCAGCGTTGAAGATCCGGGGCCCGGGGACTCCTGGGGCTATGGCTACACCTTC. Protein sequence: CSVEDPGPGDSWGYGYTF.

This clonotype appeared many times. The rearrangement links TRBV6-5 to TRBJ2-5, with D uncertain. CDR3 size: 15 residues. Between the trimmed V and J ends, which lost 3 bases and 0 bases, there was a span of 11 bases. Germline loops: CDR1 MNHEY, CDR2 SVGAGI. The CDR3 sequence: CASSYRTEHQETQYF. CDR3 bases: TGTGCCAGCAGTTATCGGACGGAACACCAAGAGACCCAGTACTTC.

The chain employs TRBV20-1 and TRBJ2-7, with 9 positions matching TRBD2. The germline gives CDR1 DFQATT, CDR2 SNEGSKA (reference sequence). CDR3 length: 15 residues. J lost 3 bases, V lost 5 bases, and 11 bases had no gene match. CDR3 in amino acids: CSAHGGSGRVYEQYF. In nucleotides, the CDR3 is TGCAGTGCTCATGGAGGTAGCGGGAGAGTCTACGAGCAGTACTTC.

This clonotype was detected ten times or more. The J gene is TRBJ1-1, the V gene TRBV19, with D hard to call. The CDR3 extends over 13 amino acids. Between the trimmed V and J ends, which lost 9 bases and 1 base, there was a span of 12 bases. In germline, CDR1 is LNHDA, CDR2 SQIVND (reference sequence). The CDR3, as DNA: TGTGCCAGCCCCTCCCCGGCGAACACTGAAGCTTTCTTT. It yields the protein CASPSPANTEAFF. The whole variable domain, filled in from reference TRBV19 and TRBJ1-1, reads DGGITQSPKYLFRKEGQNVTLSCEQNLNHDAMYWYRQDPGQGLRLIYYSQIVNDFQKGDIAEGYSVSREKKESFPLTVTSAQKNPTAFYLCASPSPANTEAFFGQGTRLTVV.

The chain recombines TRBV2 with TRBJ2-1, with 11 bases aligning to TRBD1. The CDR3 length is 14 residues. J was trimmed by 8 bases and V by 7 bases; bases with no gene match: 7. Germline V CDR1 and CDR2: SNHLY, FYNNEI. CDR3 in DNA: TGTGCCAGCAACCGGGACAGGGGGTACGATGAGCAGTTCTTC. Its protein product is CASNRDRGYDEQFF.

This clonotype has ten or more counts. The V and J genes are TRBV18 and TRBJ1-1, with D possibly being TRBD1 (6 bases). Between the trimmed V and J ends, which lost 2 bases and 0 bases, there was a span of 13 bases. This CDR3 spans 16 amino acids. The germline CDR1 and CDR2 sequences are KGHSH and LQKENI. Here the CDR3 reads CASSPTAGQLNTEAFF. The CDR3 DNA is TGTGCCAGCTCACCAACTGCCGGACAGCTGAACACTGAAGCTTTCTTT.

This clonotype came up many times. The chain has TRBV7-2 and TRBJ2-5; possibly TRBD2 for D (5 bases). The V end lost 3 bases, the J end lost 3 bases, and 11 bases lay between the germline ends. The CDR3 sequence is 14 residues long. Germline CDR1 reads SGHTA; CDR2 reads FQGNSA. The CDR3 sequence is CASSLVGSKETQYF. CDR3 bases: TGTGCCAGCAGCTTGGTAGGGAGTAAAGAGACCCAGTACTTC. Variable domain in full (rest from reference TRBV7-2 and TRBJ2-5): GAGVSQSPSNKVTEKGKDVELRCDPISGHTALYWYRQSLGQGLEFLIYFQGNSAPDKSGLPSDRFSAERTGGSVSTLTIQRTQQEDSAVYLCASSLVGSKETQYFGPGTRLLVL.

The sample holds many counts of this clonotype. The rearrangement uses TRBV7-6 and TRBJ2-3; 8 bases align to TRBD2. J gave up 0 bases and V 5 bases, and 4 bases lay outside the gene matches. CDR3 length: 15 amino acids. The V gene's germline CDR1 is SGHVS and CDR2 FNYEAQ. This CDR3 reads CASSLRTSSTDTQYF. In DNA form, the CDR3 reads TGTGCCAGCAGCCTGCGGACTAGCAGCACAGATACGCAGTATTTT.

This clonotype was seen ten or more times. The rearrangement links TRBV13 to TRBJ1-4; 9 nucleotides line up with TRBD1. This CDR3 comprises 15 residues. Looked up from germline, CDR1 is PRHDT and CDR2 is FYEKMQ (reference sequence). After removal of 4 bases from V and 8 bases from J, the junction contained 8 bases not matched to a gene. The CDR3 region has the DNA TGTGCCAGCAGCTCCGGACAGGGGCGACGAGAAAAACTGTTTTTT. It translates to CASSSGQGRREKLFF.

The rearrangement joins TRBV15 to TRBJ2-3, with 7 bases matching TRBD2. J was trimmed by 0 bases and V by 2 bases; bases with no gene match: 5. This CDR3 contains 16 residues. Germline V gene data show CDR1 as LNHNV and CDR2 as YYDKDF (reference sequence). The CDR3 here is CATSRPTSVSTDTQYF. For the CDR3, the DNA is TGTGCCACCAGCAGACCTACTAGCGTTAGCACAGATACGCAGTATTTT.

The table lists this clonotype with many counts. J is TRBJ2-7 and V is TRBV6-2 or TRBV6-3; D not certain. Germline values: CDR1 MNHEY, CDR2 SVGEGT. V lost 2 bases, J lost 4 bases, and 6 bases lay in between. CDR3 length: 12 residues. The CDR3 DNA reads as TGTGCCAGCAGTTACGAAGGATACGAGCAGTACTTC. This encodes CASSYEGYEQYF.

In this sample, this clonotype turned up many times. This chain connects TRBV12-3 or TRBV12-4 to TRBJ1-3; D not certain. This CDR3 has 16 amino acids. V shed 0 bases and J shed 0 bases, with 9 bases lying between them. CDR3 nucleotide sequence: TGTGCCAGCAGTTTAGCGCTCCTGGCCTCTGGAAACACCATATATTTT. Encoded protein: CASSLALLASGNTIYF.

This clonotype was observed many times. V and J are TRBV29-1 and TRBJ1-1; TRBD1 agrees at 10 bases. Germline V gene lookup returns CDR1 SQVTM and CDR2 ANQGSEA. V trimming: 6 bases; J trimming: 10 bases; junction bases outside the gene matches: 5. CDR3 length equals 11 residues. In DNA form, the CDR3 reads TGCAGCGTCTCCAGGGACAGGGGAGCTTTCTTT. Encoded protein: CSVSRDRGAFF.

This clonotype was found many times. The rearrangement links TRBV27 to TRBJ2-7; 8 bases map to TRBD1. Germline V gene sequence: CDR1 MNHEY, CDR2 SMNVEV (reference sequence). CDR3 length: 14 residues. The J segment lost 4 bases and the V segment lost 6 bases, leaving 8 bases of the junction unmatched. As DNA, the CDR3 is TGTGCCAGCAGCAGCCAGGGGGCGTTATACGAGCAGTACTTC. Amino acid sequence: CASSSQGALYEQYF.

This clonotype was detected a few times. The V gene is TRBV4-2, the J gene TRBJ2-7; D is possibly TRBD2 (6 bases). V lost 1 base to trimming and J lost 3 bases, with 13 bases between them. The CDR3 loop spans 15 amino acids. Germline CDR1 and CDR2: LGHNA and YNFKEQ. The CDR3 reads CASSQVSEDYYEQYF. The CDR3, as DNA: TGTGCCAGCAGCCAAGTTTCGGAGGACTACTACGAGCAGTACTTC.

This clonotype was observed at least ten times. The chain combines TRBV11-3 with TRBJ2-1; 11 bases fit TRBD2. Trimming took 3 bases from V and 8 from J; bases not matched to a gene: 6. Germline V gene lookup returns CDR1 SGHNT and CDR2 YENEEA. This CDR3 has 15 residues. DNA for the CDR3: TGTGCCAGCAGCTTCGGGACTAGCGGCGCCTATGAGCAGTTCTTC. Translated: CASSFGTSGAYEQFF. The whole variable domain, filled in from reference TRBV11-3 and TRBJ2-1, reads EAGVVQSPRYKIIEKKQPVAFWCNPISGHNTLYWYLQNLGQGPELLIRYENEEAVDDSQLPKDRFSAERLKGVDSTLKIQPAELGDSAVYLCASSFGTSGAYEQFFGPGTRLTVL.

This clonotype was detected many times. The chain employs TRBV29-1 and TRBJ1-4; 8 bases align to TRBD1. Trimming at V came to 5 bases and at J to 5 bases, leaving 4 bases not matched to a gene. Germline-derived CDR1 and CDR2 are SQVTM and ANQGSEA. The CDR3 consists of 13 residues. The CDR3: CSVNTGGNEKLFF. In nucleotides, the CDR3 is TGCAGCGTTAATACAGGGGGAAATGAAAAACTGTTTTTT.

Ten or more counts support this clonotype. Here the CDR3 DNA reads TGTGCCACCAGTGATTTTGGGGGTCCCAACACCGGGGAGCTGTTTTTT. The encoded protein is CATSDFGGPNTGELFF. The chain employs TRBV24-1 and TRBJ2-2, with D perhaps given as TRBD1 or TRBD2 (5 bases each). The CDR3 totals 16 residues. Trimming cost V 1 base and J 2 bases, with 10 bases left between them. Germline V gene lookup returns CDR1 KGHDR and CDR2 SFDVKD.

This clonotype has at least ten counts. The V and J genes are TRBV6-1 and TRBJ2-7; D might be TRBD1 (7 bases). Germline assignment: CDR1 MNHNS and CDR2 SASEGT. There are 14 residues in the CDR3. V dropped 4 bases and J dropped 7 bases, with 17 bases sitting between them. DNA for the CDR3: TGTGCCAGCAGTGGCTACAGGGGCCGGGGGGAGCAGTACTTC. Protein sequence: CASSGYRGRGEQYF.

J is TRBJ1-5 and V is TRBV10-3, with D hard to call. CDR3 length equals 13 residues. V was shortened by 8 bases and J by 0 bases, with 8 bases between the two germline ends. CDR1 and CDR2 (germline): ENHRY, SYGVKD. CDR3 region: CAIGSSSNQPQHF. CDR3 bases: TGTGCCATCGGCTCGAGTAGCAATCAGCCCCAGCATTTT.

Ten or more counts support this clonotype. The chain links TRBV6-2 or TRBV6-3 to TRBJ2-1; D possibly corresponds to TRBD2 (5 bases). The length of the CDR3 is 14 residues. The germline V gene has CDR1 MNHEY and CDR2 SVGEGT. Trimming cost V 5 bases and J 0 bases, with 8 bases left between them. The CDR3, as DNA: TGTGCCAGCAGTAATGGGAGCTCCTACAATGAGCAGTTCTTC. Translation gives CASSNGSSYNEQFF.

This clonotype has ten or more counts. The V call is TRBV6-5, the J call TRBJ1-5; 9 bases fit TRBD1. The ends lost 7 bases at V and 2 bases at J; junction bases unmatched: 6. This CDR3 contains 15 residues. CDR1 is MNHEY, CDR2 SVGAGI, per germline. The CDR3 is CASTGDRGGNQPQHF. The CDR3 nucleotides read TGTGCCAGCACCGGCGACAGGGGGGGCAATCAGCCCCAGCATTTT.

At least ten counts were recorded for this clonotype. V usage is TRBV3-1 and J usage is TRBJ2-4; 8 nucleotides line up with TRBD1. The V segment lost 1 base and the J segment 0 bases; nucleotides outside the gene matches: 2. The CDR3 is 16 amino acids. CDR1 LGHDT and CDR2 YNNKEL come from the germline V gene (reference sequence). CDR3: CASSQGGQGAKNIQYF. CDR3 DNA: TGTGCCAGCAGCCAAGGAGGACAGGGAGCCAAAAACATTCAGTACTTC.

This clonotype was observed many times. This chain uses TRBV21-1 with TRBJ1-4; TRBD1 is taken as the D call from the table, unchecked against the DNA. TRBV21-1 is given as a pseudogene. CDR3 length equals 15 residues. This CDR3 reads CASSTTGGEREKLFF. The CDR3 DNA sequence: TGTGCCAGCAGCACAACAGGGGGCGAACGTGAAAAACTGTTTTTT.

The table lists this clonotype with many counts. This sequence joins TRBV4-3 and TRBJ2-7; the D is unclear. Trimming took 0 bases from V and 2 from J, leaving 5 bases between them. Germline values: CDR1 LGHNA, CDR2 YSLEER. This CDR3 is 13 amino acids long. The CDR3 loop is CASSQDRAYEQYF. The CDR3 region has the DNA TGCGCCAGCAGCCAAGACAGAGCCTACGAGCAGTACTTC.